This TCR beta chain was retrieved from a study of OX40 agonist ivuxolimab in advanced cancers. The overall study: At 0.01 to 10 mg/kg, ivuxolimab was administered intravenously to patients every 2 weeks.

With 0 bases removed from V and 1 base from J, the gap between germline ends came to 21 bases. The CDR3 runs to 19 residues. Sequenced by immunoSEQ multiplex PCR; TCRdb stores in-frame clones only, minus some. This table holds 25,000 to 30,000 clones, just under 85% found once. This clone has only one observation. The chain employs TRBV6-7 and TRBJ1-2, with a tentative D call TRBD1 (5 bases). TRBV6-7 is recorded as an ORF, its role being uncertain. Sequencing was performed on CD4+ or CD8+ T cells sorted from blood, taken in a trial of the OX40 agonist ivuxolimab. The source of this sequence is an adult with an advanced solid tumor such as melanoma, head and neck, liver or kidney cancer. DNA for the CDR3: TGTGCCAGCAGTTACTCGACGTCGGCGCAGGGCCGAGGTAACTATGGCTACACCTTC. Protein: CASSYSTSAQGRGNYGYTF.